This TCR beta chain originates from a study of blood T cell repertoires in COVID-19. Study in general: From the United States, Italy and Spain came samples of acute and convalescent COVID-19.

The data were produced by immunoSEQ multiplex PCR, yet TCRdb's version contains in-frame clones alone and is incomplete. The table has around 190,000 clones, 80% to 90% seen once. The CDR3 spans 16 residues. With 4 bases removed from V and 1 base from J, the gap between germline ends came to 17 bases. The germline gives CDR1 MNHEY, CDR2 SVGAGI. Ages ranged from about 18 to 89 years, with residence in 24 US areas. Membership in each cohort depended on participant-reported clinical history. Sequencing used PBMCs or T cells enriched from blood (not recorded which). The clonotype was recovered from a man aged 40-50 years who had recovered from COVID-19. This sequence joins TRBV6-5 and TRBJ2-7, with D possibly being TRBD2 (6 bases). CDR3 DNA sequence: TGTGCCAGCAGTTCTTCCCGGGTTAGCGGATCCTACGAGCAGTACTTC. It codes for CASSSSRVSGSYEQYF.